One sample yielded the 32 T cell receptor beta chains listed below, sequenced in a study of vaccination and CD4 T cells after COVID-19. Their specific antigens are unknown. Once obtained from cultured CD4+ T cells, the DNA was sequenced using the Oncomine TCR Beta short-read assay. MiXCR, applied by TCRdb to the PCR reads, yields one record per CDR3 protein. The repertoire holds 3,000 to 4,000 distinct CDR3 sequences, 24% seen once, with 45% to 60% in the top ten. Documented treatment: roughly ten-day PBMC culture with coronavirus spike peptide pools or control peptides (ViraFEST assay). Sequencing used CD4+ T cells from blood, cultured in vitro, obtained after SARS-CoV-2 vaccination. The receptors shown here come from a human donor who had recovered from COVID-19.

This clonotype was detected only a few times. This chain uses TRBV6-1 with TRBJ2-3, with 9 bases fitting TRBD1. V gave up 6 bases and J gave up 4 bases; unmatched junction bases: 11. Germline-derived CDR1 and CDR2 are MNHNS and SASEGT. CDR3 length: 16 amino acids. The CDR3: CASRAQGALRADTQYF. The CDR3 bases are TGTGCCAGCAGGGCACAGGGGGCCCTTCGCGCAGATACGCAGTATTTT.

J is TRBJ1-1 and V is TRBV6-5, with a weak D call TRBD1 (5 bases). This CDR3 has 15 residues. Germline-derived CDR1 and CDR2 are MNHEY and SVGAGI. Trimming cost V 4 bases and J 0 bases, with 12 bases left between them. The CDR3 DNA sequence: TGTGCCAGCAGTTCAAGGGGCAGGTTGAACACTGAAGCTTTCTTT. Residues: CASSSRGRLNTEAFF.

This clonotype was counted between two and nine times. The rearrangement links TRBV7-3 to TRBJ1-1; the D gene is possibly TRBD1 (5 bases). The germline V gene has CDR1 SGHTA and CDR2 FQGTGA. Trimming removed 5 bases at V and 4 bases at J, with 14 bases between. The CDR3 has 14 residues. The chain's CDR3 is CASSPDWGSTEAFF. As DNA, the CDR3 is TGTGCCAGCAGCCCCGACTGGGGGAGCACTGAAGCTTTCTTT.

V and J are TRBV19 and TRBJ1-2; D perhaps matches TRBD1 (6 bases). The V end was cut by 5 bases, the J end by 6 bases, with 13 bases between. This CDR3 comprises 13 residues. Germline CDR1 LNHDA, CDR2 SQIVND (reference sequence). The DNA of the CDR3 is TGTGCCAGTAGTGTCAGGGGATCGCATGGCTACACCTTC. Its translation is CASSVRGSHGYTF.

V and J are TRBV25-1 and TRBJ2-7, with 10 bases identical to TRBD1. The CDR3 contains 15 residues. Germline CDR1 and CDR2: MGHDK and SYGVNS. J gave up 2 bases and V 0 bases, and 1 base lay outside the gene matches. In DNA, the CDR3 is TGTGCCAGCAGTGAATACGGGACAGGGGCCTACGAGCAGTACTTC. Its protein product is CASSEYGTGAYEQYF.

This clonotype was observed many times. The chain carries TRBV11-3 and TRBJ2-5; 10 bases match TRBD1. This CDR3 is built from 14 residues. J lost 2 bases, V lost 5 bases, and 2 bases had no gene match. The germline gives CDR1 SGHNT, CDR2 YENEEA. CDR3 amino acids: CASSRTGGQETQYF. The DNA for the CDR3 is TGTGCCAGCAGCAGGACAGGGGGTCAAGAGACCCAGTACTTC.

By frequency in the sample, this clonotype is medium-sized (0.01 to 0.1%). This sequence joins TRBV7-9 and TRBJ2-7; 7 bases match TRBD1. V lost 2 bases and J lost 3; bases outside the gene matches: 1. There are 13 residues in the CDR3. Germline CDR1 reads SEHNR; CDR2 reads FQNEAQ (reference sequence). The CDR3 loop reads CASSLSGGYEQYF. CDR3 nucleotide sequence: TGTGCCAGCAGCTTATCAGGGGGCTACGAGCAGTACTTC.

By frequency in the sample, this clonotype is large (0.1 to 1%). V usage is TRBV27 and J usage is TRBJ1-6; 12 bases match TRBD1. Per germline, CDR1 MNHEY and CDR2 SMNVEV (reference sequence). The CDR3 is made up of 18 amino acids. The ends lost 2 bases at V and 9 bases at J; junction bases unmatched: 11. The CDR3 DNA reads as TGTGCCAGCAGTTTAGTGAGGGGGACAGGGGGCTTGGGTTCACCCCTCCACTTT. It codes for CASSLVRGTGGLGSPLHF.

This clonotype was counted a few times. The V and J genes are TRBV20-1 and TRBJ1-2; perhaps TRBD1 as D (5 bases). Trimming left V 2 bases short and J 5 bases short, with 12 bases between. The CDR3 length is 13 residues. Germline values: CDR1 DFQATT, CDR2 SNEGSKA (reference sequence). The CDR3 here is CSARSARGYGYTF. DNA for the CDR3: TGCAGTGCTAGATCCGCTCGGGGGTATGGCTACACCTTC.

This clonotype is classed as medium-sized. The gene calls are TRBV6-1 and TRBJ2-5; TRBD1 aligns across 8 bases. This CDR3 is built from 15 residues. Per germline, CDR1 MNHNS and CDR2 SASEGT. V shed 2 bases, J shed 5 bases, and the junction held 7 bases outside the gene matches. CDR3 bases: TGTGCCAGCAGTGAACAGGACAGGGTGGGGGAGACCCAGTACTTC. This sequence encodes CASSEQDRVGETQYF.

CDR3: CSVPGLAGGLSYNEQFF. The CDR3 DNA is TGCAGTGTTCCGGGACTAGCGGGGGGACTATCCTACAATGAGCAGTTCTTC. The chain carries TRBV20-1 and TRBJ2-1; 15 nucleotides match TRBD2. The trim removed 7 bases at V and 1 base at J, leaving 8 bases unmatched. There are 17 residues in the CDR3. The germline gives CDR1 DFQATT, CDR2 SNEGSKA (reference sequence).

This clonotype was observed a few times. The chain couples TRBV19 to TRBJ1-2, with a tentative D call TRBD1 (6 bases). Germline CDR1 and CDR2: LNHDA and SQIVND (reference sequence). Trimming removed 6 bases at V and 1 base at J, with 12 bases between. The CDR3 spans 14 residues. CDR3 DNA sequence: TGTGCCAGTAGCTCCACGGGACATAACTATGGCTACACCTTC. It is translated as CASSSTGHNYGYTF.

The V call is TRBV7-2, the J call TRBJ1-2; 10 nucleotides line up with TRBD1. Germline lookup yields CDR1 SGHTA and CDR2 FQGNSA. V dropped 0 bases and J dropped 3; count of bases not matched to a gene: 7. The CDR3 has 17 amino acids. Written as DNA, the CDR3 is TGTGCCAGCAGCTTAGCGCCTCCGGGACAGGGGTACTATGGCTACACCTTC. It is translated as CASSLAPPGQGYYGYTF.

This clonotype showed up many times. The chain is built from TRBV7-2 and TRBJ1-6; possible D gene TRBD1, 6 bases. Trimming left V 4 bases short and J 13 bases short, with 17 bases between. The germline gives CDR1 SGHTA, CDR2 FQGNSA. This CDR3 is built from 14 residues. The CDR3 protein is CASSSSPTGIPLHF. The DNA for the CDR3 is TGTGCCAGCAGCTCTTCACCTACAGGGATCCCCCTCCACTTT.

The chain links TRBV4-1 to TRBJ2-7; 8 bases agree with TRBD2. The CDR3 is 21 amino acids. With 4 bases clipped from V and 4 bases from J, the junction kept 27 bases outside the gene matches. The V gene's germline CDR1 is MGHRA and CDR2 YSYEKL. CDR3 in DNA: TGCGCCAGCAGCCTCTATACCGGACTAGCACACATATCAGCTCCTTCTTACGAGCAGTACTTC. Its protein product is CASSLYTGLAHISAPSYEQYF.

This clonotype was found a few times. The chain has TRBV7-3 and TRBJ2-1; 13 nucleotides match TRBD2. The CDR3 extends over 15 amino acids. V lost 3 bases and J lost 13; bases outside the gene matches: 9. Germline CDR1 is SGHTA and CDR2 is FQGTGA. The CDR3: CASSFTSGGAGEQFF. CDR3 coding DNA: TGTGCCAGCAGCTTTACTAGCGGGGGGGCCGGAGAACAGTTCTTC.

The chain employs TRBV29-1 and TRBJ2-7, with D tentatively TRBD1 (5 bases). The CDR3 spans 14 residues. V was trimmed by 6 bases and J by 2 bases, leaving 17 bases between them. Germline CDR1 SQVTM, CDR2 ANQGSEA. Here the CDR3 DNA reads TGCAGCGTGACTTACTGGGGCGGAGCCTACGAGCAGTACTTC. Residues: CSVTYWGGAYEQYF.

This clonotype has at least ten counts. The V gene is TRBV7-9, the J gene TRBJ2-7, with a weak D call TRBD1 (6 bases). Between the trimmed V and J ends, which lost 4 bases and 9 bases, there was a span of 22 bases. Germline V lookup: CDR1 SEHNR, CDR2 FQNEAQ (reference sequence). The CDR3 has 15 amino acids. CDR3 region: CASSSSPGTTAMQYF. Written as DNA, the CDR3 is TGTGCCAGCAGCTCGTCCCCCGGGACAACAGCGATGCAGTACTTC.

The chain joins TRBV20-1 to TRBJ2-1; TRBD2 agrees at 9 bases. Germline V gives CDR1 DFQATT, CDR2 SNEGSKA (reference sequence). The V segment lost 0 bases and the J segment 5 bases; nucleotides outside the gene matches: 8. CDR3 length: 16 amino acids. CDR3 in DNA: TGCAGTGCTAGAGATGCGAGCGGGGGGCGGGACAATGAGCAGTTCTTC. It encodes CSARDASGGRDNEQFF.

Sample share makes this clonotype medium-sized (0.01 to 0.1%). The chain couples TRBV20-1 to TRBJ2-3; D not resolved. The CDR3 is 13 amino acids. V lost 1 base and J 4 bases, leaving 9 bases between the germline ends. Germline assignment: CDR1 DFQATT and CDR2 SNEGSKA (reference sequence). CDR3 DNA sequence: TGCAGTGCTAGAGCGCCTAATGCAGATACGCAGTATTTT. As protein: CSARAPNADTQYF.

The chain carries TRBV19 and TRBJ2-5, with 11 positions matching TRBD2. Germline-derived CDR1 and CDR2 are LNHDA and SQIVND (reference sequence). The CDR3 has 15 amino acids. Trimming removed 6 bases from V and 1 base from J; junction bases left unmatched: 4. In nucleotides, the CDR3 is TGTGCCAGTAGCCCGACTAGCGGGGCCCAAGAGACCCAGTACTTC. Its protein product is CASSPTSGAQETQYF.

About this clonotype itself: This may stem from a read error, because a much larger clone lies one nucleotide away. The CDR3 loop is CSARPQLAGVQETQCF. CDR3 sequence (DNA): TGCAGTGCTAGGCCCCAGCTAGCGGGGGTACAGGAGACCCAGTGCTTC. V gene TRBV20-1 combines with J gene TRBJ2-5; 10 bases are shared with TRBD2. The CDR3 is made up of 16 amino acids. Germline CDR1 and CDR2: DFQATT and SNEGSKA (reference sequence).

This chain uses TRBV19 with TRBJ2-6, with 7 nucleotides matching TRBD1. This CDR3 comprises 15 residues. The trim removed 10 bases at V and 0 bases at J, leaving 6 bases unmatched. The germline gives CDR1 LNHDA, CDR2 SQIVND (reference sequence). For the CDR3, the DNA is TGTGCCACCCGACAGGGAAGCTCTGGGGCCAACGTCCTGACTTTC. The encoded protein is CATRQGSSGANVLTF.

This clonotype was recorded at least ten times. The rearrangement uses TRBV7-3 and TRBJ2-3; D ambiguous. V was shortened by 3 bases and J by 6 bases, with 7 bases between the two germline ends. The germline CDR1 and CDR2 sequences are SGHTA and FQGTGA. CDR3 length equals 12 residues. As DNA, the CDR3 is TGTGCCAGCAGCTTGAATCGTGATACGCAGTATTTT. It specifies CASSLNRDTQYF.

This clonotype has a handful of counts. This sequence joins TRBV20-1 and TRBJ2-1; 8 bases line up with TRBD2. The CDR3 is 15 amino acids. CDR1 and CDR2 (germline): DFQATT, SNEGSKA (reference sequence). The V segment lost 6 bases and the J segment 5 bases; nucleotides outside the gene matches: 12. Here the CDR3 DNA reads TGCAGTGCCCTACCTGCGGGGGGCCCTAACAATGAGCAGTTCTTC. This translates into CSALPAGGPNNEQFF.

This clonotype was seen only a few times. The chain joins TRBV5-8 to TRBJ2-5; TRBD1 matches 7 bases. Germline-derived CDR1 and CDR2 are SGHTS and YDEGEE. The CDR3 spans 15 residues. V was pared by 5 bases and J by 3 bases, with 10 bases of the junction left unmatched. Written as DNA, the CDR3 is TGTGCCAGCAGTCCCGGGACAGTCACCGAAGAGACCCAGTACTTC. Amino acids: CASSPGTVTEETQYF.

This clonotype counts as medium-sized. The rearrangement uses TRBV6-5 and TRBJ2-7; D is undetermined. The ends were cut back, 2 bases at V and 4 bases at J, with 3 bases in the middle. Germline V gene data show CDR1 as MNHEY and CDR2 as SVGAGI. The CDR3 runs 11 residues. For the CDR3, the DNA is TGTGCCAGCAGTTACCGGTACGAGCAGTACTTC. Protein: CASSYRYEQYF.

By sample share, this clonotype is medium-sized. The chain joins TRBV15 to TRBJ1-6; 8 nucleotides align to TRBD1. CDR3 size: 15 residues. CDR1 is LNHNV and CDR2 is YYDKDF in the germline V gene (reference sequence). V gave up 5 bases and J gave up 8 bases; unmatched junction bases: 8. CDR3 coding DNA: TGTGCCACCAGCGGACAGGGCACCCAATATTCACCCCTCCACTTT. Translating gives CATSGQGTQYSPLHF. Full variable domain (missing parts from reference TRBV15 and TRBJ1-6): DAMVIQNPRYQVTQFGKPVTLSCSQTLNHNVMYWYQQKSSQAPKLLFHYYDKDFNNEADTPDNFQSRRPNTSFCFLDIRSPGLGDTAMYLCATSGQGTQYSPLHFGNGTRLTVT.

This clonotype was counted only a few times. The chain is built from TRBV24-1 and TRBJ2-3; D gene ambiguous. Germline V lookup: CDR1 KGHDR, CDR2 SFDVKD. V lost 4 bases, J lost 4 bases, and 11 bases lay in between. This CDR3 has 14 residues. CDR3 nucleotides: TGTGCCACCAGTGACGTCCTATCCGCAGATACGCAGTATTTT. It encodes CATSDVLSADTQYF.

This clonotype was seen once. The chain recombines TRBV6-2 or TRBV6-3 with TRBJ2-7, with TRBD2 matching over 13 bases. Germline V gene lookup returns CDR1 MNHEY and CDR2 SVGEGT. The CDR3 runs 13 residues. J lost 8 bases, V lost 10 bases, and 8 bases had no gene match. The CDR3: CATGTSGVYKQYF. CDR3 coding DNA: TGTGCCACCGGGACTAGCGGGGTCTATAAGCAGTACTTC.

This rearrangement joins TRBV7-9 to TRBJ2-3; D gene unclear. CDR3 length: 14 amino acids. Trimming stripped 2 bases from V and 6 bases from J, with 12 bases between. Germline CDR1 is SEHNR and CDR2 is FQNEAQ (reference sequence). The CDR3 region is CASSLIGLLDTQYF. CDR3 nucleotides: TGTGCCAGCAGCTTAATCGGGCTGTTGGATACGCAGTATTTT.

The genes are TRBV5-1 and TRBJ2-1, with 12 positions matching TRBD2. The germline gives CDR1 SGHRS, CDR2 YFSETQ. This CDR3 has 19 residues. J lost 6 bases, V lost 0 bases, and 13 bases had no gene match. Here the CDR3 DNA reads TGCGCCAGCAGCTTGGTAGGCCTAGCGGGGGGGCCGGGATTCAATGAGCAGTTCTTC. Protein product: CASSLVGLAGGPGFNEQFF.